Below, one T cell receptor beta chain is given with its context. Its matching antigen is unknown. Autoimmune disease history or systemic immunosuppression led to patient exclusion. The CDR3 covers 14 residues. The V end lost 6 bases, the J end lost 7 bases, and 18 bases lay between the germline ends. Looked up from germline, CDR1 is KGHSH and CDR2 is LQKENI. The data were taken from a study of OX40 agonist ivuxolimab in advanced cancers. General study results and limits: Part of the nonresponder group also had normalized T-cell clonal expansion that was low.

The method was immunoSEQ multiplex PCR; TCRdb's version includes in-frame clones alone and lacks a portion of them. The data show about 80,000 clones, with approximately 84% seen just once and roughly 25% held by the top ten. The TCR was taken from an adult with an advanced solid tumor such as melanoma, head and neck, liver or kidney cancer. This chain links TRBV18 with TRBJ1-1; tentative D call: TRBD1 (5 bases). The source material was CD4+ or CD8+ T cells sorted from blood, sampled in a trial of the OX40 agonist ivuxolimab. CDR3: CASSLPQRDSEAFF. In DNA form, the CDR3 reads TGTGCCAGCTCCTTACCACAAAGAGACAGTGAAGCTTTCTTT.